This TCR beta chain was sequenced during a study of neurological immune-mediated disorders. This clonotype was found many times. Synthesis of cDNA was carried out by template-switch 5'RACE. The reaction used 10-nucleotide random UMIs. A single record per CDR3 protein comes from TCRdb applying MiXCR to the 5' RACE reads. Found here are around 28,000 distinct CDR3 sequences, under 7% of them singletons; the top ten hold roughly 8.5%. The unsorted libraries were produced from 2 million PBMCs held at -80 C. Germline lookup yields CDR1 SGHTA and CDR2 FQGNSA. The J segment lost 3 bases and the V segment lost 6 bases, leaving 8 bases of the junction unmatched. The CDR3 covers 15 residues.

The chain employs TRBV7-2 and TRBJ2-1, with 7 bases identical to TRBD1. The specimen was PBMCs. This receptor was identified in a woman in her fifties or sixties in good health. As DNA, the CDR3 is TGTGCCAGCAGTCGCGTACAGGGGAACTACAATGAGCAGTTCTTC. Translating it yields CASSRVQGNYNEQFF.